This T cell receptor (beta chain) comes out of a study of cytomegalovirus exposure and HLA in healthy donors. The length of the CDR3 is 12 residues. The V gene's germline CDR1 is GTSNPN and CDR2 SVGIG (reference sequence). V was cut by 4 bases and J by 2 bases, with 6 bases left in between. Use of 60 Vbeta and 13 Jbeta primers characterized the PCR. The assay was immunoSEQ multiplex PCR, and TCRdb's table has in-frame clones only and misses some. The data hold under 250,000 clones, with about 80% observed a single time. The sample was PBMCs. This receptor was obtained from a woman in her sixties in good health and CMV-seropositive. This rearrangement joins TRBV30 to TRBJ1-3; D remains unclear. This CDR3 reads CAWIATGNTIYF. The CDR3, as DNA: TGTGCCTGGATAGCGACTGGAAACACCATATATTTT. Full variable domain (remainder filled in from reference TRBV30 and TRBJ1-3): SQTIHQWPATLVQPVGSPLSLECTVEGTSNPNLYWYRQAAGRGLQLLFYSVGIGQISSEVPQNLSASRPQDRQFILSSKKLLLSDSGFYLCAWIATGNTIYFGEGSWLTVV.